These 3 T cell receptor beta chains share one sample of origin, sequenced in a study of cytomegalovirus exposure and HLA in healthy donors. The PCR was carried out with 60 Vbeta primers and 13 Jbeta primers. Here immunoSEQ multiplex PCR was the method, and the copy in TCRdb shows in-frame clones only, minus some. The ten top clones account for 2% to 3%, within a sample of 120,000 to 150,000 clones. Source material: PBMCs. These receptors originate from a man in his forties in good health and CMV-seronegative.

CDR3 residues: CASSRGEALDTQYF. For the CDR3, the DNA is TGTGCCAGTAGTCGGGGGGAGGCCCTAGATACGCAGTATTTT. This chain joins TRBV19 and TRBJ2-3; 7 bases fit TRBD2. Germline V gene sequence: CDR1 LNHDA, CDR2 SQIVND (reference sequence). Trimming removed 5 bases from V and 5 bases from J; junction bases left unmatched: 7. CDR3 length equals 14 residues.

In DNA, the CDR3 is TGTGCCAGCAGCAAGACAGGCGGGGAGCTGTTTTTT. Translating gives CASSKTGGELFF. The rearrangement joins TRBV7-3 to TRBJ2-2; the D gene is possibly TRBD1 (6 bases). This CDR3 has 12 residues. Trimming left V 5 bases short and J 7 bases short, with 8 bases between. In germline, CDR1 is SGHTA, CDR2 FQGTGA.

The V and J genes are TRBV15 and TRBJ2-5; D is perhaps TRBD1 (5 bases). The CDR3 spans 15 residues. Between the trimmed V and J ends, which lost 0 bases and 2 bases, there was a span of 10 bases. CDR1 is LNHNV, CDR2 YYDKDF, per germline (reference sequence). CDR3 amino acids: CATSRDRVGQETQYF. CDR3 nucleotide sequence: TGTGCCACCAGCAGAGACAGGGTTGGTCAAGAGACCCAGTACTTC. Looking up the rest from reference TRBV15 and TRBJ2-5 gives the full variable domain: DAMVIQNPRYQVTQFGKPVTLSCSQTLNHNVMYWYQQKSSQAPKLLFHYYDKDFNNEADTPDNFQSRRPNTSFCFLDIRSPGLGDTAMYLCATSRDRVGQETQYFGPGTRLLVL.